This T cell receptor beta chain was profiled in a study of cytomegalovirus exposure and HLA in healthy donors. Study-level information: From some 190 million T cells, an earlier analysis saw roughly 100 million unique TCR beta sequences. Study-wide results and caveats: Cytomegalovirus status was reportedly diagnosed by the classifier with high sensitivity and specificity. The study reported that TCR beta sequences accurately predicted HLA-A and HLA-B alleles in most subjects.

The PCR was carried out with 60 Vbeta primers and 13 Jbeta primers. Sequencing was performed with immunoSEQ multiplex PCR; in TCRdb, only in-frame clones are kept and a portion is missing. The sample contains more than 85,000 clones, roughly 78% of which appear only once. On this clone itself: Its antigen is as yet unknown.

Although they were nominally healthy when sampled, donors likely had unrecorded immune exposures. With V trimmed by 5 bases and J by 9 bases, 3 bases remained unmatched. The germline gives CDR1 MNHEY, CDR2 SVGAGI. The CDR3 has 13 amino acids. Source material: PBMCs. The genes are TRBV6-5 and TRBJ1-6, with TRBD1 matching over 8 bases. The receptor comes from a woman aged 25 to 45 in good health and CMV-seronegative. The CDR3 DNA follows: TGTGCCAGCAGTCCCGACAGGGGTTCACCCCTCCACTTT. It codes for CASSPDRGSPLHF.